This TCR beta chain emerged from a study of blood T cell repertoires in COVID-19. TCRdb's table, derived via immunoSEQ multiplex PCR, lists solely in-frame clones and lacks some. This sample has fewer than 150,000 clones, with just over 75% found just once. Trimming cost V 8 bases and J 7 bases; bases outside gene matches: 7. The CDR3 runs 14 residues. From germline, CDR1 is MNHEY and CDR2 SVGAGI. The sample consisted of peripheral blood. The chain joins TRBV6-5 to TRBJ1-5; 11 bases are shared with TRBD1. The sequence was collected from a human donor in a cohort sampled during active COVID-19. CDR3 coding DNA: TGTGCCAGCTCGGGACAGGGGGTCAACCAGCCCCAGCATTTT. It is translated as CASSGQGVNQPQHF.